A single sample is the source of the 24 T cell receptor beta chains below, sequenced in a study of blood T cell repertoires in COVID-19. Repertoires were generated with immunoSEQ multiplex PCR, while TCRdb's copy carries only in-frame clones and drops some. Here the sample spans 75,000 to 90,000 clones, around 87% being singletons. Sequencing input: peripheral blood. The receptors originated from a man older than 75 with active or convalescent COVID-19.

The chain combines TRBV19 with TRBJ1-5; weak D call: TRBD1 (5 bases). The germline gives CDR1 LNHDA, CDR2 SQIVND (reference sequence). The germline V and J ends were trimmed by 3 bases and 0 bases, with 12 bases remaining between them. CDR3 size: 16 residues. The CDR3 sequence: CASSIGQGYSNQPQHF. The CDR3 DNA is TGTGCCAGTAGTATCGGGCAGGGATATAGCAATCAGCCCCAGCATTTT. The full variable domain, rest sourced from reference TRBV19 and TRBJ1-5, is DGGITQSPKYLFRKEGQNVTLSCEQNLNHDAMYWYRQDPGQGLRLIYYSQIVNDFQKGDIAEGYSVSREKKESFPLTVTSAQKNPTAFYLCASSIGQGYSNQPQHFGDGTRLSIL.

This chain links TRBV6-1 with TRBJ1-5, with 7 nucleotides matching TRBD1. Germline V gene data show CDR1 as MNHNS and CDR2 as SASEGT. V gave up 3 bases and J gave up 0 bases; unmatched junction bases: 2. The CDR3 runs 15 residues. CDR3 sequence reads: CASSEGQYSNQPQHF. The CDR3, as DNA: TGTGCCAGCAGTGAGGGACAGTATAGCAATCAGCCCCAGCATTTT.

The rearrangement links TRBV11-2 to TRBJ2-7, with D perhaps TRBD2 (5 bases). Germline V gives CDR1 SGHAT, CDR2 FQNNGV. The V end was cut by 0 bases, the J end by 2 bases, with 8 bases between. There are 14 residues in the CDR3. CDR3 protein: CASSLDRRAYEQYV. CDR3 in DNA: TGTGCCAGCAGCTTAGATCGGCGGGCCTACGAGCAGTACGTC.

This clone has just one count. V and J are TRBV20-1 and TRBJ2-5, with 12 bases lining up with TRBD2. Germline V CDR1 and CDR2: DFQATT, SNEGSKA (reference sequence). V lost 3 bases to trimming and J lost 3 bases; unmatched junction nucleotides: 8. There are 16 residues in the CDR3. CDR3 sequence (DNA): TGCAGTGCTAGTTCCCCTAGCGGGAGGGCCGAAGAGACCCAGTACTTC. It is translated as CSASSPSGRAEETQYF.

This chain's CDR3 is CASSPPGRETQYF. The CDR3 DNA reads as TGTGCCAGCAGCCCACCAGGGCGGGAGACCCAGTACTTC. The chain combines TRBV11-2 with TRBJ2-5; D is perhaps TRBD1 (5 bases). This CDR3 is 13 amino acids long. With 5 bases removed from V and 5 bases from J, the gap between germline ends came to 12 bases. Germline V gives CDR1 SGHAT, CDR2 FQNNGV.

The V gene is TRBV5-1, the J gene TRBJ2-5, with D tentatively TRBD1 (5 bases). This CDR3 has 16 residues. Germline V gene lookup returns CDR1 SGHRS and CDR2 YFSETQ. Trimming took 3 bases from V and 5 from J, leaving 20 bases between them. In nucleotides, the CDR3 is TGCGCCAGCAGCTGGGTAACGCAGGGTAAGAGGGAGACCCAGTACTTC. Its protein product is CASSWVTQGKRETQYF.

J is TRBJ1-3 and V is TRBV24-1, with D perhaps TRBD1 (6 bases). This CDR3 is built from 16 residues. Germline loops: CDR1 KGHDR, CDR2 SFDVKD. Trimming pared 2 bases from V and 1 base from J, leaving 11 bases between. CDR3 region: CATSDSGTGSGNTIYF. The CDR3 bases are TGTGCCACCAGTGATTCTGGCACAGGGTCTGGAAACACCATATATTTT.

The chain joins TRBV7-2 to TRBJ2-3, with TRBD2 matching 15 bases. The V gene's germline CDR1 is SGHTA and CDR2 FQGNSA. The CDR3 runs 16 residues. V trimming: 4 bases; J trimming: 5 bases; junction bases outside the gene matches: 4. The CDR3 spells CASSSGLAGGQDTQYF. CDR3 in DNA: TGTGCCAGCAGCTCAGGACTAGCGGGAGGGCAAGATACGCAGTATTTT.

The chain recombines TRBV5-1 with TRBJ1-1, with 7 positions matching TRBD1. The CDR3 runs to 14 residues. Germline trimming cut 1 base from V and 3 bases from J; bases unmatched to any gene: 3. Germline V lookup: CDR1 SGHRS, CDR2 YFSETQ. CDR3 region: CASSLSGGDTEAFF. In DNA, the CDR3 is TGCGCCAGCAGCTTGTCAGGGGGTGACACTGAAGCTTTCTTT.

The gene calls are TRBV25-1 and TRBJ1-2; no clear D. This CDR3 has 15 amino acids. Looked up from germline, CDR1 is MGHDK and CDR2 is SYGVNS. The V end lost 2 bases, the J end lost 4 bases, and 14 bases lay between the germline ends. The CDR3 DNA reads TGTGCCAGCAGTGAAGGCGTTGACACAGTCTATGGCTACACCTTC. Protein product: CASSEGVDTVYGYTF.

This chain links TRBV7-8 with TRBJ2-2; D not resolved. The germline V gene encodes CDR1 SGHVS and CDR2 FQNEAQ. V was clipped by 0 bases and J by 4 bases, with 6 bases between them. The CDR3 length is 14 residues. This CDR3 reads CASSLAQPTGELFF. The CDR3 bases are TGTGCCAGCAGCTTAGCACAGCCCACCGGGGAGCTGTTTTTT. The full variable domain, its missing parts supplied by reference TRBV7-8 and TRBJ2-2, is GAGVSQSPRYKVAKRGQDVALRCDPISGHVSLFWYQQALGQGPEFLTYFQNEAQLDKSGLPSDRFFAERPEGSVSTLKIQRTQQEDSAVYLCASSLAQPTGELFFGEGSRLTVL.

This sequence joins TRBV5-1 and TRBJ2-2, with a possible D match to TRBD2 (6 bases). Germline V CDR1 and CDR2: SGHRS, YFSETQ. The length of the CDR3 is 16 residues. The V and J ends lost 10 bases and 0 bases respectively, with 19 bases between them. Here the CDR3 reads CASSGSAGTNTGELFF. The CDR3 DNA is TGCGCCTCATCAGGGTCGGCGGGGACGAACACCGGGGAGCTGTTTTTT.

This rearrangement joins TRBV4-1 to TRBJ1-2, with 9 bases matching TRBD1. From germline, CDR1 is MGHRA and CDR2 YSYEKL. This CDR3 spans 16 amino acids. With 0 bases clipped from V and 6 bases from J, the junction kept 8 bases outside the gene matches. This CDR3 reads CASSQDPGQGLHGYTF. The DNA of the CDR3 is TGCGCCAGCAGCCAAGACCCGGGACAGGGTCTGCATGGCTACACCTTC.

The CDR3 sequence is CASSARWSSYEQYV. CDR3 coding DNA: TGTGCCAGCAGTGCCCGGTGGAGCTCCTACGAGCAGTACGTC. V is TRBV2 and J is TRBJ2-7, with D hard to call. V was trimmed by 4 bases and J by 0 bases, leaving 10 bases between them. Germline values: CDR1 SNHLY, CDR2 FYNNEI. This CDR3 is 14 amino acids long.

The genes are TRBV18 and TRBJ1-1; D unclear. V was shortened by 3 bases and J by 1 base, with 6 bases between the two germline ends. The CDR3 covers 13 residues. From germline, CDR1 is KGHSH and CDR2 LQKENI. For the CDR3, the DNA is TGTGCCAGCTCACCCCAGAAGAACACTGAAGCTTTCTTT. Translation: CASSPQKNTEAFF.

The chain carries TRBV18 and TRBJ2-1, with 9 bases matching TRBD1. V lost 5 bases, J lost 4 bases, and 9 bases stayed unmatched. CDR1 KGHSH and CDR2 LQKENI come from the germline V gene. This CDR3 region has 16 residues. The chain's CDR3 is CASSTRGTGSYNEQFF. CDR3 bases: TGTGCCAGCTCAACCCGCGGGACAGGGTCTTACAATGAGCAGTTCTTC.

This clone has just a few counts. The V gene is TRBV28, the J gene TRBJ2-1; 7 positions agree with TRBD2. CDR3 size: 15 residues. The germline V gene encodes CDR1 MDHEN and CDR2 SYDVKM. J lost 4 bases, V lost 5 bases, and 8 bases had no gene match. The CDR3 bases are TGTGCCAGCAGTCTGAGGAGGGGAGGGTACAATGAGCAGTTCTTC. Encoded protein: CASSLRRGGYNEQFF.

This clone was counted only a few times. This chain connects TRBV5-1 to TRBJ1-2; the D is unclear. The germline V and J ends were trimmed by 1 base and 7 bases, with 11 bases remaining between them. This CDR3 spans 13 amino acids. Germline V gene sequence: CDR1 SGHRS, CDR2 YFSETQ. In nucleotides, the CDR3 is TGCGCCAGCAGCTTGAATCCGGAGGGTGGCTACACCTTC. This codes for CASSLNPEGGYTF.

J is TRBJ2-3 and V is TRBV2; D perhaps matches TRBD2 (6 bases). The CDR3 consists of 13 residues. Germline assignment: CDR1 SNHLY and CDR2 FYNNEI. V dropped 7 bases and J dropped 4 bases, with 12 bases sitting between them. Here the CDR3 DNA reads TGTGCCAGCAAGTCGACTAGTGCAGATACGCAGTATTTT. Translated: CASKSTSADTQYF. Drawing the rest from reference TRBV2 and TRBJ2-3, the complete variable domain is EPEVTQTPSHQVTQMGQEVILRCVPISNHLYFYWYRQILGQKVEFLVSFYNNEISEKSEIFDDQFSVERPDGSNFTLKIRSTKLEDSAMYFCASKSTSADTQYFGPGTRLTVL.

The CDR3 DNA follows: TGTGCCAGCTCACCGCTCGGGAGAGGGTATAATTCACCCCTCCACTTT. Amino acids: CASSPLGRGYNSPLHF. V gene TRBV18 combines with J gene TRBJ1-6; D uncertain. The CDR3 extends over 16 amino acids. The ends were cut back, 3 bases at V and 4 bases at J, with 13 bases in the middle. Per germline, CDR1 KGHSH and CDR2 LQKENI.

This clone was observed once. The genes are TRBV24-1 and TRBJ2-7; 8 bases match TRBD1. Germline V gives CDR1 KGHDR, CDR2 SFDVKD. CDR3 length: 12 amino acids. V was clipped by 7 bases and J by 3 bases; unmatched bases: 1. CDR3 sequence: CATSTGGYEQYV. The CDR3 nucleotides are TGTGCCACCAGCACAGGGGGCTACGAGCAGTACGTC.

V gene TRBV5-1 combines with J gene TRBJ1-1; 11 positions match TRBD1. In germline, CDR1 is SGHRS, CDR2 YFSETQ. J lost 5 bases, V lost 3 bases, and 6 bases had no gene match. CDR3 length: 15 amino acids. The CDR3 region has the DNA TGCGCCAGCAGCTGGACAGGGGGCATAGGAACTGAAGCTTTCTTT. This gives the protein CASSWTGGIGTEAFF.

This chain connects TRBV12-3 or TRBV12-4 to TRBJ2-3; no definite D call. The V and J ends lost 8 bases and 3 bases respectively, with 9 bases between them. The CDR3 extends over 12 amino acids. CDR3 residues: CASSRMTDTQYF. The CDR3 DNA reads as TGTGCCAGCTCCCGTATGACAGATACGCAGTATTTT.

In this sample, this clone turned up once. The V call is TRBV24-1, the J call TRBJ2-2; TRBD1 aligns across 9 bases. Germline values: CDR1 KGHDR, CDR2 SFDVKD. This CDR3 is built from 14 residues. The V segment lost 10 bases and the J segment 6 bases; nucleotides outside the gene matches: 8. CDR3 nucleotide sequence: TGTGCCACGTCCGGGACAGGGCTCGCCGGGGAGCTGTTTTTT. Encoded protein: CATSGTGLAGELFF.